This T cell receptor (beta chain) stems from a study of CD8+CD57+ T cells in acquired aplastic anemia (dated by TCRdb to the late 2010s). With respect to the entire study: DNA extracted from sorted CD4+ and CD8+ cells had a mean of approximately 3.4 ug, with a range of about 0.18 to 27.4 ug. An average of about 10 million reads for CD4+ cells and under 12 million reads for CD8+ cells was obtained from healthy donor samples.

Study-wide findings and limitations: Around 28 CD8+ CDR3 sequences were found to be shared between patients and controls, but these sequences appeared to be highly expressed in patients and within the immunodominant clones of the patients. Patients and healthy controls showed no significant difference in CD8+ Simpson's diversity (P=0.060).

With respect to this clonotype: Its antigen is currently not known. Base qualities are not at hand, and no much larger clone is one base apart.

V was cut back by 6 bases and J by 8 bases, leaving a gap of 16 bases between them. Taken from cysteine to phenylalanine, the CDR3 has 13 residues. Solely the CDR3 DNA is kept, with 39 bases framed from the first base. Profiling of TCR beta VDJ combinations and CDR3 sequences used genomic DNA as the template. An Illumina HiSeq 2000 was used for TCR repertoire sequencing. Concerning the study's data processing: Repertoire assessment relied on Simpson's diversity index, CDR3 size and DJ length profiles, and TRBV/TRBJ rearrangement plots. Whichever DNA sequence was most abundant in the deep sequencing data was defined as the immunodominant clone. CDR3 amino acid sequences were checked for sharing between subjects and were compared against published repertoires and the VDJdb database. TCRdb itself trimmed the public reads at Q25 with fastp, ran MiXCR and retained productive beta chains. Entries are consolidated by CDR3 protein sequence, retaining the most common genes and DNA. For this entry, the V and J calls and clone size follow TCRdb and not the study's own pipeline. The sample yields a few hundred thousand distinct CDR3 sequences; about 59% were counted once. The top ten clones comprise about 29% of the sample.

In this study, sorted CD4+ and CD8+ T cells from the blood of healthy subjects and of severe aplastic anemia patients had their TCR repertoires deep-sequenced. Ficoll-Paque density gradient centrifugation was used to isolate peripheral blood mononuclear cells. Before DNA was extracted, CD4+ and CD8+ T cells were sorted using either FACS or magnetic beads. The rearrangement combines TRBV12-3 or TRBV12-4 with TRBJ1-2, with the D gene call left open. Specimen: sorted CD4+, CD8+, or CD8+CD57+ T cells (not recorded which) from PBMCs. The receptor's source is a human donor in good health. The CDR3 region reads CASRLTTVGGYTF. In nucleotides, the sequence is TGTGCCAGCAGGTTAACCACAGTAGGAGGCTACACCTTC.